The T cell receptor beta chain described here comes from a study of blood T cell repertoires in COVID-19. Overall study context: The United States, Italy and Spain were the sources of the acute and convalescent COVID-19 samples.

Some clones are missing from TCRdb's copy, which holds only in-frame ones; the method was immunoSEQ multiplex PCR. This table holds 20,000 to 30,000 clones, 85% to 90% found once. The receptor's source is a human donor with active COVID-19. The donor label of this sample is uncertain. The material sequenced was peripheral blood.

CDR3 in DNA: TGTGCCAGCAGGAAAGAGGCTGGATCCTACGAGCAGTACTTC. Amino acid sequence: CASRKEAGSYEQYF. This chain joins TRBV6-5 and TRBJ2-7; D ambiguous. CDR3 length: 14 amino acids. Trimming pared 6 bases from V and 1 base from J, leaving 13 bases between. Germline CDR1 MNHEY, CDR2 SVGAGI.